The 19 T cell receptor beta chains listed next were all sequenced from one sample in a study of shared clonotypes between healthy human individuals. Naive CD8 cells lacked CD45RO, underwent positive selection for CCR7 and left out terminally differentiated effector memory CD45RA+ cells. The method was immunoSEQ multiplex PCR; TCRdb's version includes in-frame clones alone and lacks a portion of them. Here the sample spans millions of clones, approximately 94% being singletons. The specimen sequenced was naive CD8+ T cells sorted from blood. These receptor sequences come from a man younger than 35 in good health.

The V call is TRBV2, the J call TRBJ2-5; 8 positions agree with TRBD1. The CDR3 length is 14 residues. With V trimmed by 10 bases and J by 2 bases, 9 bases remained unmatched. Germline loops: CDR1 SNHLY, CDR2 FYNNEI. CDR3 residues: CATGQGEGQETQYF. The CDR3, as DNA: TGTGCCACCGGACAGGGCGAGGGGCAAGAGACCCAGTACTTC.

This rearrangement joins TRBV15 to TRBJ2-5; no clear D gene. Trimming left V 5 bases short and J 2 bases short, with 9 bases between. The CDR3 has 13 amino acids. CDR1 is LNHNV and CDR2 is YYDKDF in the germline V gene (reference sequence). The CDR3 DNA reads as TGTGCCACCAGCTTACCCCCGCAAGAGACCCAGTACTTC. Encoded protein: CATSLPPQETQYF.

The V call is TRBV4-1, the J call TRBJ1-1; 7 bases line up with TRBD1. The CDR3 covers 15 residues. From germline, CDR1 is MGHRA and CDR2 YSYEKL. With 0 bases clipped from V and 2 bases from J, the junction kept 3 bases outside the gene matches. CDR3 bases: TGCGCCAGCAGCCAAGATGGGACAGCAAACACTGAAGCTTTCTTT. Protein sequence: CASSQDGTANTEAFF.

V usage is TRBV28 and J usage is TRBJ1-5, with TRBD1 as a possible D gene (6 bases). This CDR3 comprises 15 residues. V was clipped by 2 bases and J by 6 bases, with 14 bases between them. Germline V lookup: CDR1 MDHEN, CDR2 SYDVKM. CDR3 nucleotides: TGTGCCAGCAGTTTAGGCAGGGGTATAGGTCAGCCCCAGCATTTT. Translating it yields CASSLGRGIGQPQHF.

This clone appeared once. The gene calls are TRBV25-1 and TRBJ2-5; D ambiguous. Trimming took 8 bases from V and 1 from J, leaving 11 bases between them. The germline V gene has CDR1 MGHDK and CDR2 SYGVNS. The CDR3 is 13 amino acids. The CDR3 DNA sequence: TGTGCCAGCGCCAAAGGCTTCCAAGAGACCCAGTACTTC. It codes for CASAKGFQETQYF.

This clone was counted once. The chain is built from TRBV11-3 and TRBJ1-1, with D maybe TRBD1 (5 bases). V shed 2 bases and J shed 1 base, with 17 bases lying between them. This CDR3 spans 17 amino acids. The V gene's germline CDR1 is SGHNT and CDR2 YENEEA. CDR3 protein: CASSLRAGEGSNTEAFF. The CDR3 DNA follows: TGTGCCAGCAGCTTAAGGGCCGGGGAGGGGTCGAACACTGAAGCTTTCTTT.

The CDR3 loop is CASSLVGRGGMDEQFF. Written as DNA, the CDR3 is TGTGCCAGCAGCTTAGTGGGCCGAGGGGGCATGGATGAGCAGTTCTTC. The gene calls are TRBV7-9 and TRBJ2-1; 7 bases map to TRBD1. Germline CDR1 SEHNR, CDR2 FQNEAQ (reference sequence). This CDR3 has 16 residues. Trimming removed 1 base from V and 8 bases from J; junction bases left unmatched: 11.

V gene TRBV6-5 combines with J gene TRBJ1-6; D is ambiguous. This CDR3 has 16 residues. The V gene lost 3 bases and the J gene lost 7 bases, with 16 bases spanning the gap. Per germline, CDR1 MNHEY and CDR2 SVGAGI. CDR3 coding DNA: TGTGCCAGCAGTTATAGGGAAGGAGGGCCGAATTCACCCCTCCACTTT. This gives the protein CASSYREGGPNSPLHF.

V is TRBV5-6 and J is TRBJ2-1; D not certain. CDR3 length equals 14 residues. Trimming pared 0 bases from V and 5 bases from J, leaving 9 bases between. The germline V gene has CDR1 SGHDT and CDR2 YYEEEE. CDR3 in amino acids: CASSLDRLNNEQFF. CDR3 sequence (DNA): TGTGCCAGCAGCTTGGACAGATTGAACAATGAGCAGTTCTTC.

CDR3 in DNA: TGTGCCAGCAGGCTACAGGGGGCAGGAGGTTTACTCTATGGCTACACCTTC. It encodes CASRLQGAGGLLYGYTF. This chain uses TRBV28 with TRBJ1-2, with 9 positions matching TRBD1. CDR1 is MDHEN and CDR2 is SYDVKM in the germline V gene. This CDR3 has 17 amino acids. V lost 6 bases to trimming and J lost 4 bases; unmatched junction nucleotides: 15.

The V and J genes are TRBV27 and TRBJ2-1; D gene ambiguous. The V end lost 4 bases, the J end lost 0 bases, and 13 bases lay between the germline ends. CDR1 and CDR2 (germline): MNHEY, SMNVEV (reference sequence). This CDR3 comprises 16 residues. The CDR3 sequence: CASSSIPLSSYNEQFF. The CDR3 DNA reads TGTGCCAGCAGTTCAATACCCTTGAGCTCCTACAATGAGCAGTTCTTC.

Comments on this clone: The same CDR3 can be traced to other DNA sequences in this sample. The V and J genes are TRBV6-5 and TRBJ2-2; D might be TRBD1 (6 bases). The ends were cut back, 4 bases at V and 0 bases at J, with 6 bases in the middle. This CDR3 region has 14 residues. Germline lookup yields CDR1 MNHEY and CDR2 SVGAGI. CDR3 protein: CASSSGANTGELFF. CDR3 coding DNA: TGTGCCAGCAGTTCAGGGGCGAACACCGGGGAGCTGTTTTTT.

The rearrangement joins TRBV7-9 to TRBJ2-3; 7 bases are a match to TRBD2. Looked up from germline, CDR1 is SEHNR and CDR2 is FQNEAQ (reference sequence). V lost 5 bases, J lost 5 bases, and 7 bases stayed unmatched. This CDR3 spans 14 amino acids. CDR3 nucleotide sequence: TGTGCCAGCAGCGTCGGGGAGGGCCTAGATACGCAGTATTTT. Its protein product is CASSVGEGLDTQYF.

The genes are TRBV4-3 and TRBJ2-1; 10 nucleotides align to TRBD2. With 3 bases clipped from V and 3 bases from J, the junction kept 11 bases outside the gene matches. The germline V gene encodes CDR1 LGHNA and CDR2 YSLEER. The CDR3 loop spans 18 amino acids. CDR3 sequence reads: CASSHEALSGRYYNEQFF. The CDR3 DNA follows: TGCGCCAGCAGCCATGAAGCCCTTAGCGGGAGGTACTACAATGAGCAGTTCTTC.

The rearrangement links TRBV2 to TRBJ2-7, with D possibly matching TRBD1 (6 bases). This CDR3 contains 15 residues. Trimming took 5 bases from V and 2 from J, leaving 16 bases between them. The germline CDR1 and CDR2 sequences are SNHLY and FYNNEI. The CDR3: CASSSGDSGTYEQYF. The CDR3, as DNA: TGTGCCAGCAGTTCAGGGGATTCGGGGACCTACGAGCAGTACTTC.

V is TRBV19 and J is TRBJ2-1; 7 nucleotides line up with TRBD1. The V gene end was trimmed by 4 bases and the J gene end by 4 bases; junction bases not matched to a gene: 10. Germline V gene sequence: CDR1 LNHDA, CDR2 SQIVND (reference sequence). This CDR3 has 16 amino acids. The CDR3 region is CASSTPGQIPYNEQFF. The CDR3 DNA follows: TGTGCCAGTAGTACGCCGGGACAGATACCATACAATGAGCAGTTCTTC.

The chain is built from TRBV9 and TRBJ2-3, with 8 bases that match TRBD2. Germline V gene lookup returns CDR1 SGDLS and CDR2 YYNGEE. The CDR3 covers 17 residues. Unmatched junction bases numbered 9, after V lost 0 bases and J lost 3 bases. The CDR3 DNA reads TGTGCCAGCAGCGTAGTAGGTATTAGCGGGGATACAGATACGCAGTATTTT. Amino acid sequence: CASSVVGISGDTDTQYF.

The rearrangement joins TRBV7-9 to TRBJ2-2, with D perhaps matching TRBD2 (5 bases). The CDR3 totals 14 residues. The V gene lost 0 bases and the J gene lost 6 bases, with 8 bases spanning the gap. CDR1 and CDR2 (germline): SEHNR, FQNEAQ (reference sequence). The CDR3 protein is CASSLAGRPGELFF. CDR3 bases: TGTGCCAGCAGCTTAGCAGGGAGACCCGGGGAGCTGTTTTTT.

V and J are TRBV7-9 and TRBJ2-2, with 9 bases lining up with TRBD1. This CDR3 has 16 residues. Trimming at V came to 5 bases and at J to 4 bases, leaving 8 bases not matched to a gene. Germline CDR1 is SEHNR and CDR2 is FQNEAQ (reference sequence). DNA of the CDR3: TGTGCCAGCAGCGCCGGGACAGGGTTGACCACCGGGGAGCTGTTTTTT. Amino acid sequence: CASSAGTGLTTGELFF.